Listed below are T cell receptor beta chains from one sample, sequenced in a study of OX40 agonist ivuxolimab in advanced cancers. The table came from immunoSEQ multiplex PCR; TCRdb's copy has only in-frame clones and leaves some out. The profile shows over 65,000 clones, 84% of them singletons. Sequencing was performed on CD4+ or CD8+ T cells sorted from blood, taken in a trial of the OX40 agonist ivuxolimab. The receptors were gathered from an adult with an advanced solid tumor such as melanoma, head and neck, liver or kidney cancer. Each CDR3 is given with its conserved first and last residue. A D gene is named only where the DNA matches it firmly. Clone size is stated in some rows and not others, as once, few, many or a class when expanded.

v_gene	j_gene	len	d_gene	abundance	CDR3nt	CDR3aa
TRBV7-9	TRBJ1-3	15	-	once	TGTGCCAGCAGCTTATTTAGAGGTAGCGGAAACACCATATATTTT	CASSLFRGSGNTIYF
TRBV6-6	TRBJ1-6	16	TRBD1	-	TGTGCCAGCAGTTACCAACAGGGGGCCCCTAATTCACCCCTCCACTTT	CASSYQQGAPNSPLHF
TRBV15	TRBJ2-1	17	TRBD2	-	TGTGCCACCAGCAGAGATGGCGGGAGGACACTCACGGGTGGGCAGTTCTTC	CATSRDGGRTLTGGQFF
TRBV6-6	TRBJ2-7	13	-	-	TGTGCCAGCCGACAGGCTGGCTCCTACGAGCAGTACTTC	CASRQAGSYEQYF
TRBV10-3	TRBJ2-1	13	-	-	TGTGCCATCAGGGAAGAACAGGGAAATGAGCAGTTCTTC	CAIREEQGNEQFF
TRBV7-9	TRBJ2-7	13	-	medium-sized	TGTGCCAGCAGCTTAGGCTCTGGAGCCGAGCAGTACTTC	CASSLGSGAEQYF
TRBV30	TRBJ1-5	15	TRBD1	-	TGTGCCTGGGGACTACGGGACAGGGTTAATCAGCCCCAGCATTTT	CAWGLRDRVNQPQHF
TRBV5-4	TRBJ2-7	14	TRBD1	-	TGTGCCAGCAGCTCCCGACAGGGCTCCTACGAGCAGTACTTC	CASSSRQGSYEQYF
TRBV29-1	TRBJ2-6	17	-	few	TGCAGCGCCACCGGAATGAGGGGAGACTCTGGGGCCAACGTCCTGACTTTC	CSATGMRGDSGANVLTF
TRBV5-1	TRBJ2-5	13	-	-	TGCGCCAGCGCACGACGGAACCAAGAGACCCAGTACTTC	CASARRNQETQYF
TRBV29-1	TRBJ2-5	13	-	-	TGCAGCGTTTCCCCACAGACAAAAGAGACCCAGTACTTC	CSVSPQTKETQYF
TRBV28	TRBJ1-5	17	TRBD1	-	TGTGCCAGCAGTTCCAATCCGGGACAGGGTGACAATCAGCCCCAGCATTTT	CASSSNPGQGDNQPQHF
TRBV19	TRBJ2-4	15	TRBD2	-	TGTGCCAGTTACGGGCGGGGGGCATTAAAAAACATTCAGTACTTC	CASYGRGALKNIQYF
TRBV13	TRBJ2-7	14	-	-	TGTGCCAGCAGCCTCATCGGACTCCCGTACGAGCAGTACTTC	CASSLIGLPYEQYF
TRBV19	TRBJ1-5	15	TRBD1	-	TGTGCCTCTAGGGAGGGGGCGGGAAGCAATCAGCCCCAGCATTTT	CASREGAGSNQPQHF
TRBV28	TRBJ2-1	15	TRBD2	once	TGTGCCAGCAGTTGGACTAGCGGAGTCTACAATGAGCAGTTCTTC	CASSWTSGVYNEQFF
TRBV18	TRBJ2-2	20	-	-	TGTGCCAGCTCACCACGCCGACAGGCTGTAGAGCGATCGAACACCGGGGAGCTGTTTTTT	CASSPRRQAVERSNTGELFF
TRBV7-9	TRBJ1-6	14	TRBD1	few	TGTGCCAGCAGCCCGGGACAGAGTAATTCACCCCTCCACTTT	CASSPGQSNSPLHF
TRBV18	TRBJ2-7	15	TRBD2	-	TGTGCCAGCTCCTTCGGACTAGCGGGAGCCTACGAGCAGTACTTC	CASSFGLAGAYEQYF
TRBV7-2	TRBJ2-7	14	TRBD1	few	TGTGCCAGCAGCGTCCGGGACAGGGCCTACGAGCAGTACTTC	CASSVRDRAYEQYF
TRBV11-3	TRBJ2-1	15	TRBD2	-	TGTGCCAGCAGCAAACTAGCGGGAGGCTACAATGAGCAGTTCTTC	CASSKLAGGYNEQFF
TRBV4-2	TRBJ2-1	18	TRBD2	-	TGTGCCAGCAGCCAAGTTGGGGGGAGCGGGATCTCCTACAATGAGCAGTTCTTC	CASSQVGGSGISYNEQFF
TRBV7-6	TRBJ2-7	13	-	-	TGTGCCAGCAGCTTAGCGCTAACTTCCGAGCAGTACTTC	CASSLALTSEQYF
TRBV20-1	TRBJ2-7	11	-	-	TGCAGTGCTTCCCAAGACTACGAGCAGTACTTC	CSASQDYEQYF
TRBV6-5	TRBJ2-2	16	-	once	TGTGCCAGCAGTTACTCGCCGGGCCCCAGGGCCGGGGAGCTGTTTTTT	CASSYSPGPRAGELFF
TRBV18	TRBJ2-5	13	TRBD2	-	TGTGCCAGCTCCTCCGGGGGGAAAGAGACCCAGTACTTC	CASSSGGKETQYF
TRBV11-1	TRBJ2-7	14	TRBD2	-	TGTGCCAGCAGCTTCGTCGCCAGGGAGGGCGAGCAGTACTTC	CASSFVAREGEQYF
TRBV5-4	TRBJ2-6	16	-	-	TGTGCCAGCAGCTTCGGAGGGGGGGCTGGGGCCAACGTCCTGACTTTC	CASSFGGGAGANVLTF
TRBV19	TRBJ2-6	13	-	-	TGTGCCAGTAGGCACTCTGGGGCCAACGTCCTGACTTTC	CASRHSGANVLTF
TRBV27	TRBJ1-1	15	-	-	TGTGCCAGCAGGAGCCCCAGGGCCACGAACACTGAAGCTTTCTTT	CASRSPRATNTEAFF
TRBV10-3	TRBJ1-6	14	TRBD1	few	TGTGCCATCAGAACGACAGGGGCTTATTCACCCCTCCACTTT	CAIRTTGAYSPLHF
TRBV6-6	TRBJ2-3	15	-	-	TGTGCCAGCAGTTCGGCTCGGGGATCCACAGATACGCAGTATTTT	CASSSARGSTDTQYF
TRBV6-1	TRBJ1-1	14	-	-	TGTGCCAGCAGTCAGGGACGTCTGAACACTGAAGCTTTCTTT	CASSQGRLNTEAFF
TRBV5-1	TRBJ2-3	16	TRBD1	-	TGCGCCAGCAGCTTGGGTGGGACAGGGGTCCCAGATACGCAGTATTTT	CASSLGGTGVPDTQYF
TRBV2	TRBJ2-7	17	-	-	TGTGCCAGCAGTGAATCTTCAGGTGGGTGGTCCTCCTACGAGCAGTACTTC	CASSESSGGWSSYEQYF
TRBV30	TRBJ2-1	14	-	-	TGTGCCTGGAGTGTACCCTCCAGACCAGTAGAGCAGTTCTTC	CAWSVPSRPVEQFF
TRBV6-5	TRBJ1-2	16	TRBD1	-	TGTGCCAGCAGTTACCCCAGGGGGCGACGACACTATGGCTACACCTTC	CASSYPRGRRHYGYTF
TRBV15	TRBJ2-4	15	TRBD1	-	TGTGCCACCAGCAAACAGGGGGCTCAGCGGAACATTCAGTACTTC	CATSKQGAQRNIQYF
TRBV6-1	TRBJ2-2	11	-	-	TGTGCCAGCAGTGTTTCCGGGGAGCTGTTTTTT	CASSVSGELFF
TRBV10-3	TRBJ1-2	16	TRBD1	-	TGTGCCATCAGCCAAGGGACAGGGGGCGCGCACTATGGCTACACCTTC	CAISQGTGGAHYGYTF
TRBV7-2	TRBJ2-7	19	TRBD1	-	TGTGCCAGCAGCGTAGACAGGGTTCCCTTTGGGCTCCTCTCCTACGAGCAGTACTTC	CASSVDRVPFGLLSYEQYF
TRBV28	TRBJ2-7	14	-	-	TGTGCCAGCAGTTTAATCGAAGTGGGGTACGAGCAGTACTTC	CASSLIEVGYEQYF
TRBV28	TRBJ2-2	16	-	-	TGTGCCAGCAGCCCTAGTGAGGGCACCCACTCCGGGGAGCTGTTTTTT	CASSPSEGTHSGELFF
TRBV5-6	TRBJ1-1	14	-	-	TGTGCCAGCAGCTTAAGGGGCACTGACAACCGGGCTTTCTTT	CASSLRGTDNRAFF
TRBV10-3	TRBJ2-5	14	TRBD1	-	TGTGCCATCAGTGGGGCAGGGGGCCGAGAGACCCAGTACTTC	CAISGAGGRETQYF
TRBV6-1	TRBJ2-3	15	-	once	TGTGCCAGCAGTGAAATGAGACAAGGACCAGATACGCAGTATTTT	CASSEMRQGPDTQYF
TRBV7-2	TRBJ1-1	15	TRBD1	-	TGTGCCAGCAGCTTCCGGACAGGGATGAACACTGAAGCTTTCTTT	CASSFRTGMNTEAFF
TRBV11-2	TRBJ2-3	15	-	-	TGTGCCAGCAGCTTAAAAGCGGCTAGCACAGATACGCAGTATTTT	CASSLKAASTDTQYF
TRBV9	TRBJ2-7	16	TRBD1	-	TGTGCCAGCAGCGCCGGGACAGGGGGCGTGCAGGTAGAGCAGTACTTC	CASSAGTGGVQVEQYF
TRBV28	TRBJ2-7	13	TRBD1	-	TGTGCCAGCAGCAGGACAGGCACCTACGAGCAGTACTTC	CASSRTGTYEQYF
TRBV6-1	TRBJ2-3	14	-	-	TGTGCCAGCAGTCCCCTCTGGGGCACAGATACGCAGTATTTT	CASSPLWGTDTQYF
TRBV19	TRBJ2-7	15	-	-	TGTGCCAGTAGTACGGACGGAGGCAGGGCCTACGAGCAGTACTTC	CASSTDGGRAYEQYF
TRBV7-7	TRBJ2-3	14	-	-	TGTGCCAGCAGCTTAGAGTATAGCACAGATACGCAGTATTTT	CASSLEYSTDTQYF
TRBV10-3	TRBJ2-3	14	TRBD1	-	TGTGCCATCAGTAAGGACAGGCTGGCAGATACGCAGTATTTT	CAISKDRLADTQYF
TRBV5-1	TRBJ2-5	12	-	-	TGCGCCAGCAGCCCCGATAAGGAGACCCAGTACTTC	CASSPDKETQYF